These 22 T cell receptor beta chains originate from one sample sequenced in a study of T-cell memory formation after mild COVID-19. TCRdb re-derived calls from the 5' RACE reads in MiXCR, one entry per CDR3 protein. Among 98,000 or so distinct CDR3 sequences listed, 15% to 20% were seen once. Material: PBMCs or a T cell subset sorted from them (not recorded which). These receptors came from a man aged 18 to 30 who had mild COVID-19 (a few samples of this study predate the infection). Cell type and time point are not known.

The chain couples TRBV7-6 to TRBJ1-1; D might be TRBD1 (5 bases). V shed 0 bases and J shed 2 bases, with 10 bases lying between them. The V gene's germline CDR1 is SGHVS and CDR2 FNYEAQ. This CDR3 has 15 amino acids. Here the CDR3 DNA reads TGTGCCAGCAGCTTAGCGGGGACGGCCAACACTGAAGCTTTCTTT. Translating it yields CASSLAGTANTEAFF.

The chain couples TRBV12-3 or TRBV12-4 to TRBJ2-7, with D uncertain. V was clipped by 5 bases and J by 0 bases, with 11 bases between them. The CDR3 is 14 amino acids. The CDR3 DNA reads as TGTGCCAGCAGTCCTGATACGAGCTCCTACGAGCAGTACTTC. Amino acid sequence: CASSPDTSSYEQYF.

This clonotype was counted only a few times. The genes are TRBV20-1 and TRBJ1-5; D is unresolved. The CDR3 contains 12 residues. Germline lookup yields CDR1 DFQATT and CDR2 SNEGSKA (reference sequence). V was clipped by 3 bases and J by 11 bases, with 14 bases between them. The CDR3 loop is CSASVSERAQHF. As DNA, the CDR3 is TGCAGTGCTAGTGTCAGTGAGCGGGCCCAGCATTTT.

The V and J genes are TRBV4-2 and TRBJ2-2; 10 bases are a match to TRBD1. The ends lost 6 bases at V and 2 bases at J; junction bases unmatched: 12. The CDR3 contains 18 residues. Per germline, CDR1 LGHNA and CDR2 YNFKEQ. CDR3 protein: CASSRQGAQLGNTGELFF. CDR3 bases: TGTGCCAGCAGTAGACAGGGGGCTCAGTTGGGAAACACCGGGGAGCTGTTTTTT.

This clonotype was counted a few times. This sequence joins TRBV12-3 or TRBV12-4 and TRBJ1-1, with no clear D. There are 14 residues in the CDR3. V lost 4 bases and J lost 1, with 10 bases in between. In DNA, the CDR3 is TGTGCCAGCAGTTCCTACGACAAGAACACTGAAGCTTTCTTT. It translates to CASSSYDKNTEAFF.

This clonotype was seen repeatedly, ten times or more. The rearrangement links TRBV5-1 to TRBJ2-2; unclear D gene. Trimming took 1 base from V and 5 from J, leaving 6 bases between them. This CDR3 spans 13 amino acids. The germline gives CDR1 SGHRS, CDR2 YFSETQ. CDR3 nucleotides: TGCGCCAGCAGCTTGATCGGGACCGGGGAGCTGTTTTTT. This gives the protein CASSLIGTGELFF.

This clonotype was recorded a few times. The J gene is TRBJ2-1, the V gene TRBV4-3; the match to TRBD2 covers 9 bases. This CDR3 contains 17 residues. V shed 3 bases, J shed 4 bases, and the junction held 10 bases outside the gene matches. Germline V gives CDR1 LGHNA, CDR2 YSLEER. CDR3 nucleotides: TGCGCCAGCAGCCAGGGACCGACTAGCGGACGATACAATGAGCAGTTCTTC. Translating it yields CASSQGPTSGRYNEQFF.

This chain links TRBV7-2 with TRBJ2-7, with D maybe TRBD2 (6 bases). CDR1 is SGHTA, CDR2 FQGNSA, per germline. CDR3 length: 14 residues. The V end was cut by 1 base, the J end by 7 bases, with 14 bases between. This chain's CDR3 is CASSLDTGVREQYV. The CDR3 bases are TGTGCCAGCAGCTTAGATACGGGGGTTAGGGAGCAGTACGTC.

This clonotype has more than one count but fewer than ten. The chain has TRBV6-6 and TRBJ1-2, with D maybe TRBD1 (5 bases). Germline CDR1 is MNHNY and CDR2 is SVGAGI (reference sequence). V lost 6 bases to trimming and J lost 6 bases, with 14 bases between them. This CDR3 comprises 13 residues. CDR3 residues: CASSRDRTHGYTF. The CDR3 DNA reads TGTGCCAGCAGCCGGGACCGTACTCATGGCTACACCTTC.

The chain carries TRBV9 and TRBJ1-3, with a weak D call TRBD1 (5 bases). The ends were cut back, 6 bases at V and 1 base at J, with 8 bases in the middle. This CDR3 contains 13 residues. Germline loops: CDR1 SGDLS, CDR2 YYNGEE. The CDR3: CASTAGSGNTIYF. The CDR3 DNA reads TGTGCCAGCACTGCAGGGTCTGGAAACACCATATATTTT.

The CDR3 DNA follows: TGTGCCAGCAGTCAGCCACTAGCGGGGAGAGTTCTTACGGGGGAGCTGTTTTTT. It translates to CASSQPLAGRVLTGELFF. This chain uses TRBV6-5 with TRBJ2-2; 10 positions agree with TRBD2. This CDR3 has 18 residues. Germline assignment: CDR1 MNHEY and CDR2 SVGAGI. The trim removed 5 bases at V and 8 bases at J, leaving 17 bases unmatched.

This CDR3 is CASSPRGQATDTQYF. The CDR3 nucleotides read TGTGCCAGCAGTCCCAGGGGACAGGCCACAGATACGCAGTATTTT. This rearrangement joins TRBV6-6 to TRBJ2-3; TRBD1 aligns across 8 bases. The V segment lost 5 bases and the J segment 2 bases; nucleotides outside the gene matches: 6. This CDR3 comprises 15 residues. Germline lookup yields CDR1 MNHNY and CDR2 SVGAGI (reference sequence).

The CDR3 DNA follows: TGCAGTGCTAGAGACAGGGAACCCTATGGCTACACCTTC. It specifies CSARDREPYGYTF. The chain is built from TRBV20-1 and TRBJ1-2; TRBD1 might be the D (5 bases). V dropped 0 bases and J dropped 4 bases, with 9 bases sitting between them. Germline lookup yields CDR1 DFQATT and CDR2 SNEGSKA (reference sequence). CDR3 length: 13 residues.

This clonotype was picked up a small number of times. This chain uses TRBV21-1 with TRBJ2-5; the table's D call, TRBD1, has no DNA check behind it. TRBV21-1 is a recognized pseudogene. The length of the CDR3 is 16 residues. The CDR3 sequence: CASSKDVPDRAETQYF. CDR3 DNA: TGTGCCAGCAGCAAAGACGTCCCGGACAGGGCGGAGACCCAGTACTTC.

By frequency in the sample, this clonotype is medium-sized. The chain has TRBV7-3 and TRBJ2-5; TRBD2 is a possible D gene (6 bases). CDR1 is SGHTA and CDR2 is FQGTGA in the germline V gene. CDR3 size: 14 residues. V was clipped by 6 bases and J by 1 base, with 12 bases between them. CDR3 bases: TGTGCCAGCAGTCCCACGGGACTCCAAGAGACCCAGTACTTC. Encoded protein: CASSPTGLQETQYF.

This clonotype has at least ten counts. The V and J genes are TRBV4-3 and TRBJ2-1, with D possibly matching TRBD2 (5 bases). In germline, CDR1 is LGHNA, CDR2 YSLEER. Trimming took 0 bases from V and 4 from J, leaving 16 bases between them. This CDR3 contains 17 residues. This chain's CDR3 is CASSQDGVSWEYNEQFF. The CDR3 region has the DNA TGCGCCAGCAGCCAAGATGGGGTCAGCTGGGAGTACAATGAGCAGTTCTTC.

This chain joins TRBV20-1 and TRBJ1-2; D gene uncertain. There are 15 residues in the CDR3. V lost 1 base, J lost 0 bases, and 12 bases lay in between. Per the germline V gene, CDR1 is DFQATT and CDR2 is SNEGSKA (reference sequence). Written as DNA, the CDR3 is TGCAGTGCTAGAGTAGTGAACAGTCCTAACTATGGCTACACCTTC. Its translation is CSARVVNSPNYGYTF.

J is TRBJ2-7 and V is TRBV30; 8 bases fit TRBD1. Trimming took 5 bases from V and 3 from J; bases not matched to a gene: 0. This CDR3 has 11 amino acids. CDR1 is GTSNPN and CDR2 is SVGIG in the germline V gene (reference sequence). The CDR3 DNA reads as TGTGCCTGGGGGACAGGCTACGAGCAGTACTTC. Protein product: CAWGTGYEQYF.

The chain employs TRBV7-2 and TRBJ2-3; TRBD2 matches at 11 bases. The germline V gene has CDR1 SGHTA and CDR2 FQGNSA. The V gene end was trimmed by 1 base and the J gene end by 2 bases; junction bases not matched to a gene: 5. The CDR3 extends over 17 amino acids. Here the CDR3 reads CASSLEPGLAVTDTQYF. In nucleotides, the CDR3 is TGTGCCAGCAGCTTAGAGCCGGGACTAGCGGTCACAGATACGCAGTATTTT.

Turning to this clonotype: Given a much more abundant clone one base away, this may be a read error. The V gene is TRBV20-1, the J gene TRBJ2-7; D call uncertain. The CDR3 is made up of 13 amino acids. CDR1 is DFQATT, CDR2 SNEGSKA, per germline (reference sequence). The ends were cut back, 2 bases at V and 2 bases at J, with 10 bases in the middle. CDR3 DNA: TGCAGTGCTAGAAGACACGCGACCTACGAGCAGTACGTC. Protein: CSARRHATYEQYV.

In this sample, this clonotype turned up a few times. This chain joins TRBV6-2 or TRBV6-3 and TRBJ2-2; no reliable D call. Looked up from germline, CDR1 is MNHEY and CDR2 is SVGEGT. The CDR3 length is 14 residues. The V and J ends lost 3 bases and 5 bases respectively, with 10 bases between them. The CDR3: CASSYWLGTGELFF. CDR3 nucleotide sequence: TGTGCCAGCAGTTATTGGTTGGGTACCGGGGAGCTGTTTTTT.

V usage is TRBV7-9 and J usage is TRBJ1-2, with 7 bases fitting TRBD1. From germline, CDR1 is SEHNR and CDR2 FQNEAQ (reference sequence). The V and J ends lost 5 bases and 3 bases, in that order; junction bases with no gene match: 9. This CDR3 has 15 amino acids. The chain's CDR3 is CASSPLQGDYYGYTF. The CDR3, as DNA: TGTGCCAGCAGCCCACTCCAGGGGGATTACTATGGCTACACCTTC.